The 21 T cell receptor beta chains below were found in one sample sequenced in a study of cytomegalovirus exposure and HLA in healthy donors. The PCR employed 60 Vbeta primers together with 13 Jbeta primers. Produced via immunoSEQ multiplex PCR; TCRdb's table is partial and in-frame only. This table has roughly 100,000 clones, roughly 80% appearing once. Input material: PBMCs. These receptors all stem from a male donor in good health and CMV-seropositive.

This clone was observed a few times. The chain recombines TRBV7-9 with TRBJ2-2; D may be TRBD2 (6 bases). Per germline, CDR1 SEHNR and CDR2 FQNEAQ (reference sequence). This CDR3 contains 17 residues. Between the trimmed V and J ends, which lost 6 bases and 6 bases, there was a span of 23 bases. This CDR3 is CASSPLPGLSFAGELFF. The CDR3 DNA follows: TGTGCCAGCAGTCCACTTCCGGGACTCTCTTTCGCCGGGGAGCTGTTTTTT.

V is TRBV27 and J is TRBJ1-6; D is possibly TRBD1 (6 bases). CDR1 MNHEY and CDR2 SMNVEV come from the germline V gene (reference sequence). The CDR3 loop spans 15 amino acids. Deletions cut 5 bases from V and 6 bases from J, with 14 bases between. CDR3 sequence reads: CASSILTGGNSPLHF. The CDR3 DNA reads TGTGCCAGCAGTATTTTGACAGGTGGTAATTCACCCCTCCACTTT.

This clone appeared a few times. The rearrangement joins TRBV13 to TRBJ1-2, with TRBD1 matching over 7 bases. The CDR3 extends over 13 amino acids. Germline lookup yields CDR1 PRHDT and CDR2 FYEKMQ (reference sequence). V lost 5 bases and J lost 4; bases outside the gene matches: 4. The CDR3 loop is CASSDRVGYGYTF. For the CDR3, the DNA is TGTGCCAGCAGCGACAGGGTAGGCTATGGCTACACCTTC.

This chain links TRBV7-9 with TRBJ2-3; D perhaps matches TRBD1 (6 bases). Trimming stripped 2 bases from V and 1 base from J, with 10 bases between. Germline CDR1 and CDR2: SEHNR and FQNEAQ (reference sequence). CDR3 length equals 15 residues. The CDR3 DNA follows: TGTGCCAGCAGCTTACGGGACATCCGCACAGATACGCAGTATTTT. Residues: CASSLRDIRTDTQYF. Combining the CDR3 with reference TRBV7-9 and TRBJ2-3 gives the whole variable domain DTGVSQNPRHKITKRGQNVTFRCDPISEHNRLYWYRQTLGQGPEFLTYFQNEAQLEKSRLLSDRFSAERPKGSFSTLEIQRTEQGDSAMYLCASSLRDIRTDTQYFGPGTRLTVL.

This chain connects TRBV27 to TRBJ2-3; D is uncertain. V was pared by 2 bases and J by 2 bases, with 11 bases between. Per germline, CDR1 MNHEY and CDR2 SMNVEV (reference sequence). The CDR3 sequence is 15 residues long. CDR3 sequence (DNA): TGTGCCAGCAGTTTACGAATTAGCCCCACAGATACGCAGTATTTT. It codes for CASSLRISPTDTQYF.

J is TRBJ2-5 and V is TRBV2; D perhaps matches TRBD2 (5 bases). CDR3 length: 13 residues. The germline V and J ends were trimmed by 5 bases and 4 bases, with 11 bases remaining between them. Germline values: CDR1 SNHLY, CDR2 FYNNEI. Written as DNA, the CDR3 is TGTGCCAGCAGTTCCCTAGGGAGAGAGACCCAGTACTTC. Residues: CASSSLGRETQYF.

The gene calls are TRBV29-1 and TRBJ2-7, with D possibly matching TRBD2 (6 bases). Looked up from germline, CDR1 is SQVTM and CDR2 is ANQGSEA. V was cut by 8 bases and J by 5 bases, with 13 bases left in between. The CDR3 runs to 11 residues. In DNA, the CDR3 is TGCAGCATTGCTGGAGGGAACGAGCAGTACTTC. Translation gives CSIAGGNEQYF.

With respect to this clone: In the same sample, other DNA sequences code for this CDR3. The chain joins TRBV29-1 to TRBJ2-2; D gene unclear. This CDR3 spans 14 amino acids. V lost 2 bases to trimming and J lost 1 base, with 8 bases between them. Germline V gene lookup returns CDR1 SQVTM and CDR2 ANQGSEA. CDR3 amino acids: CSVEKQLNTGELFF. As DNA, the CDR3 is TGCAGCGTTGAAAAGCAACTGAACACCGGGGAGCTGTTTTTT.

DNA for the CDR3: TGTGCCAGCAATCTGGCTCCCGGGGACGAGCAGTACTTC. This gives the protein CASNLAPGDEQYF. The J gene is TRBJ2-7, the V gene TRBV2, with D maybe TRBD2 (5 bases). CDR3 size: 13 residues. In germline, CDR1 is SNHLY, CDR2 FYNNEI. The V gene lost 7 bases and the J gene lost 5 bases, with 15 bases spanning the gap.

This clone appeared a single time. V is TRBV7-3 and J is TRBJ2-1, with TRBD1 matching over 10 bases. CDR1 and CDR2 (germline): SGHTA, FQGTGA. V dropped 4 bases and J dropped 3; count of bases not matched to a gene: 3. This CDR3 contains 15 residues. The CDR3 sequence is CASSSGTGVYNEQFF. CDR3 bases: TGTGCCAGCAGCTCCGGGACAGGGGTCTACAATGAGCAGTTCTTC.

This clone was picked up a small number of times. The chain employs TRBV25-1 and TRBJ1-1, with D possibly TRBD1 on 6 matching bases. This CDR3 spans 11 amino acids. V lost 5 bases to trimming and J lost 10 bases, with 11 bases between them. CDR1 is MGHDK, CDR2 SYGVNS, per germline. The CDR3 bases are TGTGCCAGCAGTACAGGGTTAGTAGCTTTCTTT. This translates into CASSTGLVAFF.

V is TRBV7-2 and J is TRBJ2-6; D gene uncertain. Germline assignment: CDR1 SGHTA and CDR2 FQGNSA. The ends were cut back, 5 bases at V and 1 base at J, with 9 bases in the middle. CDR3 length equals 15 residues. The CDR3 is CASSPPGSGANVLTF. CDR3 in DNA: TGTGCCAGCAGCCCCCCGGGTTCTGGGGCCAACGTCCTGACTTTC.

This clone was seen a single time. The V gene is TRBV28, the J gene TRBJ1-5; tentative D call: TRBD1 (5 bases). Looked up from germline, CDR1 is MDHEN and CDR2 is SYDVKM. The V gene lost 5 bases and the J gene lost 8 bases, with 7 bases spanning the gap. The CDR3 covers 11 residues. The CDR3 DNA reads TGTGCCAGCAGTCCCAGGGAGCCCCAGCATTTT. This sequence encodes CASSPREPQHF.

The genes are TRBV7-2 and TRBJ2-5; possibly TRBD2 for D (6 bases). The CDR3 contains 13 residues. Germline CDR1 and CDR2: SGHTA and FQGNSA. The ends were cut back, 2 bases at V and 5 bases at J, with 9 bases in the middle. This chain's CDR3 is CASSLTGVETQYF. CDR3 nucleotide sequence: TGTGCCAGCAGCTTAACGGGAGTGGAGACCCAGTACTTC.

The V call is TRBV4-2, the J call TRBJ1-2; 7 bases align to TRBD1. Germline V gene data show CDR1 as LGHNA and CDR2 as YNFKEQ. After removal of 4 bases from V and 4 bases from J, the junction contained 12 bases not matched to a gene. The CDR3 covers 16 residues. CDR3 region: CASSRGWTGVFYGYTF. As DNA, the CDR3 is TGTGCCAGCAGCCGAGGTTGGACAGGAGTTTTCTATGGCTACACCTTC.

The chain joins TRBV28 to TRBJ2-3, with TRBD2 matching over 14 bases. CDR1 and CDR2 (germline): MDHEN, SYDVKM. The CDR3 spans 17 residues. V was clipped by 5 bases and J by 0 bases; unmatched bases: 4. The chain's CDR3 is CASSETSGRVSTDTQYF. CDR3 bases: TGTGCCAGCAGTGAGACTAGCGGGAGGGTTAGCACAGATACGCAGTATTTT.

This chain joins TRBV5-4 and TRBJ2-1, with a weak D call TRBD2 (6 bases). With 4 bases removed from V and 2 bases from J, the gap between germline ends came to 19 bases. Germline lookup yields CDR1 SGHNT and CDR2 YYREEE (reference sequence). The CDR3 runs 17 residues. The DNA for the CDR3 is TGTGCCAGCAGCCCGATGACTGGGGGGTGGGCCTACAATGAGCAGTTCTTC. Translation: CASSPMTGGWAYNEQFF.

The rearrangement uses TRBV7-2 and TRBJ2-3, with 13 bases aligning to TRBD2. There are 14 residues in the CDR3. Germline assignment: CDR1 SGHTA and CDR2 FQGNSA. J lost 9 bases, V lost 8 bases, and 8 bases had no gene match. CDR3 protein: CASSAGTSGTTQYF. The CDR3 nucleotides are TGTGCCAGCTCGGCCGGGACTAGCGGGACGACGCAGTATTTT.

The chain combines TRBV6-1 with TRBJ2-7; 7 bases line up with TRBD2. The CDR3 consists of 13 residues. Germline loops: CDR1 MNHNS, CDR2 SASEGT. Trimming removed 8 bases from V and 3 bases from J; junction bases left unmatched: 7. CDR3 region: CASSLGGNYEQYF. The CDR3 nucleotides are TGTGCCAGCTCCCTCGGGGGGAACTACGAGCAGTACTTC.

The chain recombines TRBV11-2 with TRBJ2-7; 8 bases line up with TRBD1. This CDR3 has 15 amino acids. Germline trimming cut 2 bases from V and 5 bases from J; bases unmatched to any gene: 8. The germline V gene has CDR1 SGHAT and CDR2 FQNNGV. In DNA form, the CDR3 reads TGTGCCAGCAGCTTATTTCGGACAGGGAGTGACGAGCAGTACTTC. This gives the protein CASSLFRTGSDEQYF.

V and J are TRBV28 and TRBJ2-5; 7 bases are a match to TRBD1. From germline, CDR1 is MDHEN and CDR2 SYDVKM. The V gene end was trimmed by 4 bases and the J gene end by 2 bases; junction bases not matched to a gene: 7. The CDR3 sequence is 15 residues long. As DNA, the CDR3 is TGTGCCAGCAGTTCCTCCGGGACAGCACAAGAGACCCAGTACTTC. It is translated as CASSSSGTAQETQYF.